These T cell receptor beta chains were read from a single sample in a study of CD8 T cells in Susac syndrome. TCRdb fed the immunoSEQ multiplex PCR reads into MiXCR, producing one record per CDR3 protein. The sample has fewer than 350,000 distinct CDR3 sequences; about 91% are singletons. The sequenced material came from CD4+ T cells from PBMCs. Source of these receptors: a human donor with multiple sclerosis. CDR3s include the opening cysteine and the closing phenylalanine or tryptophan. The order of the fields is D gene, V gene, clone size, J gene, CDR3 DNA, CDR3 protein. The D gene is left open where the match is weak. A clone size is listed for some rows: how often the clone was seen (once, few, many), or a class if it is expanded.

D gene: TRBD2
V gene: TRBV30
clone size: -
J gene: TRBJ2-3
CDR3 DNA: TGTGCCCGAAGACTAGCGGGGGGCCGCACAGATACGCAGTATTTT
CDR3 protein: CARRLAGGRTDTQYF

D gene: TRBD1
V gene: TRBV5-1
clone size: -
J gene: TRBJ2-1
CDR3 DNA: TGCGCCAGCAGTCTAACCCCGGGACAGGTCAACAATGAGCAGTTCTTC
CDR3 protein: CASSLTPGQVNNEQFF

D gene: -
V gene: TRBV7-2
clone size: -
J gene: TRBJ1-1
CDR3 DNA: TGTGCCAGCAGCCTGCTAAGGGACCGCCCCGGGGAAGCTTTCTTT
CDR3 protein: CASSLLRDRPGEAFF

D gene: -
V gene: TRBV12-3/TRBV12-4
clone size: -
J gene: TRBJ1-2
CDR3 DNA: TGTGCCAGCAGTTTTGAAGGGACGCTGGGGGGCTACACCTTC
CDR3 protein: CASSFEGTLGGYTF

D gene: -
V gene: TRBV3-1
clone size: -
J gene: TRBJ2-7
CDR3 DNA: TGTGCCAGCAGCCAAGGTCTTTCCTACGAGCAGTACTTC
CDR3 protein: CASSQGLSYEQYF

D gene: TRBD2
V gene: TRBV2
clone size: -
J gene: TRBJ2-1
CDR3 DNA: TGTGCCAGCAGGGCGGGAGGGGCCTACAATGAGCAGTTCTTC
CDR3 protein: CASRAGGAYNEQFF

D gene: -
V gene: TRBV12-5
clone size: -
J gene: TRBJ2-5
CDR3 DNA: TGTGCTAGTGGTTTGTCCGATGGGCAAGAACAAGAGACCCAGTACTTC
CDR3 protein: CASGLSDGQEQETQYF

D gene: TRBD2
V gene: TRBV4-3
clone size: -
J gene: TRBJ2-7
CDR3 DNA: TGCGCCAGCAGCCCCCGACTAGCGGCGTCCTACGAGCAGTACTTC
CDR3 protein: CASSPRLAASYEQYF

D gene: -
V gene: TRBV4-2
clone size: few
J gene: TRBJ2-5
CDR3 DNA: TGTGCCAGCAGCCAAGGCGGTTCCCAAGAGACCCAGTACTTC
CDR3 protein: CASSQGGSQETQYF

D gene: -
V gene: TRBV7-2
clone size: -
J gene: TRBJ2-1
CDR3 DNA: TGTGCCAGCAGCCCCACTAGGATTCTCAACAATGAGCAGTTCTTC
CDR3 protein: CASSPTRILNNEQFF

D gene: TRBD2
V gene: TRBV6-2/TRBV6-3
clone size: -
J gene: TRBJ2-2
CDR3 DNA: TGTGCCAGCAGTAATAGCGGGAGATGGTCCGGGGAGCTGTTTTTT
CDR3 protein: CASSNSGRWSGELFF

D gene: TRBD2
V gene: TRBV7-2
clone size: -
J gene: TRBJ2-7
CDR3 DNA: TGTGCCAGCAGCTTAAGGCGTAGCGGGTACGAGCAGTACTTC
CDR3 protein: CASSLRRSGYEQYF

D gene: -
V gene: TRBV2
clone size: -
J gene: TRBJ2-1
CDR3 DNA: TGTGCCAGCAGTGACGAGGCACTAGACAATGAGCAGTTCTTC
CDR3 protein: CASSDEALDNEQFF

D gene: -
V gene: TRBV27
clone size: -
J gene: TRBJ1-3
CDR3 DNA: TGTGCCAGCAGTATACGCCTGGCGAGGGGAAACACCATATATTTT
CDR3 protein: CASSIRLARGNTIYF

D gene: TRBD1
V gene: TRBV19
clone size: -
J gene: TRBJ2-7
CDR3 DNA: TGTGCCTCGTCCCGGGACAGGGCCGAATACTCCTACGAGCAGTACTTC
CDR3 protein: CASSRDRAEYSYEQYF

D gene: -
V gene: TRBV6-6
clone size: -
J gene: TRBJ1-3
CDR3 DNA: TGTGCCAGCAGCCGTCGTGACGGTGGAAACACCATATATTTT
CDR3 protein: CASSRRDGGNTIYF

D gene: TRBD2
V gene: TRBV20-1
clone size: -
J gene: TRBJ2-1
CDR3 DNA: TGCAGTGCTCGGACATTGAAGACTAGCGGGATGAATGAGCAGTTCTTC
CDR3 protein: CSARTLKTSGMNEQFF

D gene: -
V gene: TRBV23-1
clone size: -
J gene: TRBJ2-5
CDR3 DNA: TGCGCCAGCAGTCAAGAAGCGGCCACCCGGGGAGAGACCCAGTACTTC
CDR3 protein: CASSQEAATRGETQYF

D gene: TRBD1
V gene: TRBV2
clone size: -
J gene: TRBJ2-2
CDR3 DNA: TGTGCCAGCAGTGAAGCGGGACAGGGAGGCACCGGGGAGCTGTTTTTT
CDR3 protein: CASSEAGQGGTGELFF

D gene: TRBD2
V gene: TRBV7-2
clone size: -
J gene: TRBJ2-7
CDR3 DNA: TGTGCCAGCAGCCAGGGACTAGCGGTGGCCTACGAGCAGTACTTC
CDR3 protein: CASSQGLAVAYEQYF

D gene: -
V gene: TRBV19
clone size: -
J gene: TRBJ1-2
CDR3 DNA: TGTGCCAGTATCCAGGGGTCAAGCGGAAATGGCTACACCTTC
CDR3 protein: CASIQGSSGNGYTF

D gene: -
V gene: TRBV7-3
clone size: -
J gene: TRBJ2-5
CDR3 DNA: TGTGCCAGCAGCTCCGGGCGCCAAGAGACCCAGTACTTC
CDR3 protein: CASSSGRQETQYF

D gene: TRBD1
V gene: TRBV28
clone size: -
J gene: TRBJ1-4
CDR3 DNA: TGTGCCAGCAGTTTTCGACAGGGGCGGGAAAAACTGTTTTTT
CDR3 protein: CASSFRQGREKLFF

D gene: -
V gene: TRBV6-2/TRBV6-3
clone size: -
J gene: TRBJ1-5
CDR3 DNA: TGTGCCAGCAGTTACCAGGGAGGGCCTAGCAATCAGCCCCAGCATTTT
CDR3 protein: CASSYQGGPSNQPQHF

D gene: TRBD2
V gene: TRBV4-2
clone size: few
J gene: TRBJ2-7
CDR3 DNA: TGTGCCAGCAGCCACCCGGGACTAGTCAGAGGCGAGCAGTACTTC
CDR3 protein: CASSHPGLVRGEQYF

D gene: TRBD1
V gene: TRBV7-9
clone size: -
J gene: TRBJ1-4
CDR3 DNA: TGTGCCAGCAGCCAACGACAGGGCATCGGTGAAAAACTGTTTTTT
CDR3 protein: CASSQRQGIGEKLFF

D gene: -
V gene: TRBV4-1
clone size: -
J gene: TRBJ2-7
CDR3 DNA: TGCGCCAGCAGCCAAGTGTCAGAGTCCTACGAGCAGTACTTC
CDR3 protein: CASSQVSESYEQYF

D gene: -
V gene: TRBV6-1
clone size: -
J gene: TRBJ2-3
CDR3 DNA: TGTGCCAGCAGCGAACGGCACGGCACAGATACGCAGTATTTT
CDR3 protein: CASSERHGTDTQYF

D gene: TRBD1
V gene: TRBV15
clone size: once
J gene: TRBJ2-3
CDR3 DNA: TGTGCCACCAGCGCGTTCGGACAGCAGGGGGACACAGATACGCAGTATTTT
CDR3 protein: CATSAFGQQGDTDTQYF

D gene: -
V gene: TRBV5-4
clone size: -
J gene: TRBJ2-3
CDR3 DNA: TGTGCCAGCAGCTGGCTAACAGGGAGAGTATCAGATACGCAGTATTTT
CDR3 protein: CASSWLTGRVSDTQYF

D gene: -
V gene: TRBV4-3
clone size: -
J gene: TRBJ2-3
CDR3 DNA: TGCGCCAGCAGCCAAGATGGCCTGGGTGCGGGCCGGATAAGCACAGATACGCAGTATTTT
CDR3 protein: CASSQDGLGAGRISTDTQYF